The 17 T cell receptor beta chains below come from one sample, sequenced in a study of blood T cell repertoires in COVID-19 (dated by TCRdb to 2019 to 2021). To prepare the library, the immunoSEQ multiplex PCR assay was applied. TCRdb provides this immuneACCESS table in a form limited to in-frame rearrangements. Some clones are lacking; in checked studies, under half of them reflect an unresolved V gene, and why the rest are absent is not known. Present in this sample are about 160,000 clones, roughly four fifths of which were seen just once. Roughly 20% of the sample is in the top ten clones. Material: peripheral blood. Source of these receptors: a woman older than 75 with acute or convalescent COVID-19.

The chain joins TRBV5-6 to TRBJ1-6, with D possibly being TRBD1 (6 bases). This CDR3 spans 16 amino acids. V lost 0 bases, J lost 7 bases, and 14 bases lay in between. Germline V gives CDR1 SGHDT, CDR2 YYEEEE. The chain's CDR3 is CASSLDAGVRNSPLHF. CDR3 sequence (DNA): TGTGCCAGCAGCTTGGACGCAGGGGTTAGAAATTCACCCCTCCACTTT.

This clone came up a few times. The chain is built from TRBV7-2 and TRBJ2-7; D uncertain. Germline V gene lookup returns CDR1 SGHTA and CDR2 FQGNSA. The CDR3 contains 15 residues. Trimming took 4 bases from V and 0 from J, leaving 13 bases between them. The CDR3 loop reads CASSYRSHSSYEQYF. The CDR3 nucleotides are TGTGCCAGCAGCTATCGGTCCCATAGCTCCTACGAGCAGTACTTC.

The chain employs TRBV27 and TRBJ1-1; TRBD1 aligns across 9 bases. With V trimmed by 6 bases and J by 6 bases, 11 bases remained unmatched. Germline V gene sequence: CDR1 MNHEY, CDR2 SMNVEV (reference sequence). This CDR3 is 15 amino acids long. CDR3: CASRRTQGALSEAFF. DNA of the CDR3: TGTGCCAGCAGACGGACACAGGGGGCGCTTTCTGAAGCTTTCTTT.

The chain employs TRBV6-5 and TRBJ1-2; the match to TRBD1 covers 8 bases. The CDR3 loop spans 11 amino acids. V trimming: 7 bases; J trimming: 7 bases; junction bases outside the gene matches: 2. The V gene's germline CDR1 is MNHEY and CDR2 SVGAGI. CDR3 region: CASNDRGGYTF. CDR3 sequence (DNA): TGTGCCAGCAACGACAGGGGTGGCTACACCTTC.

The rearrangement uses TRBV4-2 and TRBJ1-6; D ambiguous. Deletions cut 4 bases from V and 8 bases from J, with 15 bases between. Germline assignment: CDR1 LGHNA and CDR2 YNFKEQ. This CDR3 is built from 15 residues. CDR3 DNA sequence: TGTGCCAGCAGCCCCAATATCGGTCTGGATTCACCCCTCCACTTT. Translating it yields CASSPNIGLDSPLHF.

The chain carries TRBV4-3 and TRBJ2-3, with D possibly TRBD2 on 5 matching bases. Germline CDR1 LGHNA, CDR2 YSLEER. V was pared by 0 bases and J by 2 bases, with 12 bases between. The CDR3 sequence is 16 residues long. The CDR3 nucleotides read TGCGCCAGCAGCCAAGATTACGGGGTTCACACAGATACGCAGTATTTT. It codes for CASSQDYGVHTDTQYF.

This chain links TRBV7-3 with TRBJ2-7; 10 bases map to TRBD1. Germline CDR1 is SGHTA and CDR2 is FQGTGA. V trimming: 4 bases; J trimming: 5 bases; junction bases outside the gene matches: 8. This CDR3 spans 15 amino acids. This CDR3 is CASSSRGTGADEQYF. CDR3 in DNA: TGTGCCAGCAGCTCGCGGGGGACAGGGGCGGACGAGCAGTACTTC.

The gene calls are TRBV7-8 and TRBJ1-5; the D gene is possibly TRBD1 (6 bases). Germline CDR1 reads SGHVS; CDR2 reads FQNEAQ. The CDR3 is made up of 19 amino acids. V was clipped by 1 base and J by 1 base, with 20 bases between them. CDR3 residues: CASSLGTVRVKGSNQPQHF. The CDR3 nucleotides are TGTGCCAGCAGCTTAGGGACAGTAAGGGTGAAGGGGAGCAATCAGCCCCAGCATTTT.

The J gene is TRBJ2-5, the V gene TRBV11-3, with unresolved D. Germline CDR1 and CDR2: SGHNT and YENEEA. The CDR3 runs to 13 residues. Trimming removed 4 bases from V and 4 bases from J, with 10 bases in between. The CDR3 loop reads CASSYSSIETQYF. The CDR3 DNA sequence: TGTGCCAGCAGCTATAGCTCCATAGAGACCCAGTACTTC.

In DNA form, the CDR3 reads TGTGCCAGCAGCCTCACGAGCGGGGGGGGCACAGATACGCAGTATTTT. Translating it yields CASSLTSGGGTDTQYF. V gene TRBV9 combines with J gene TRBJ2-3; 10 bases map to TRBD2. The junction had 6 bases not matched to a gene; V was cut back by 4 bases and J by 1 base. Per germline, CDR1 SGDLS and CDR2 YYNGEE. The CDR3 loop spans 16 amino acids.

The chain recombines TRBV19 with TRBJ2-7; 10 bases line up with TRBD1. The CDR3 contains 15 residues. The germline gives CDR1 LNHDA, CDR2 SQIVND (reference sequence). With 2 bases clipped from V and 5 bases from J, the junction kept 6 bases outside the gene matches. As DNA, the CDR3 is TGTGCCAGTAGTATACGCGACAGGGGGCAGAACGAGCAGTACTTC. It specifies CASSIRDRGQNEQYF.

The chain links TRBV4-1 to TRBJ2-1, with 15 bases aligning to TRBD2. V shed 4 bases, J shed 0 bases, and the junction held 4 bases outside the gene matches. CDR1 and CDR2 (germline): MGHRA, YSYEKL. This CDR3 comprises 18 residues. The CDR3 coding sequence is TGCGCCAGCAGCCCGGGACTAGCGGGGGGCAGCTCCTACAATGAGCAGTTCTTC. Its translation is CASSPGLAGGSSYNEQFF.

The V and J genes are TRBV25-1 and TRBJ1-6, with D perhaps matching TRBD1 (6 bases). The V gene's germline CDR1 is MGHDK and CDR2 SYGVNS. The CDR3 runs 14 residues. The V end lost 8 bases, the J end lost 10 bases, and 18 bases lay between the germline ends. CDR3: CASWTGTLASPLHF. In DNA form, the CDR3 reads TGTGCCAGCTGGACCGGGACATTAGCATCACCCCTCCACTTT.

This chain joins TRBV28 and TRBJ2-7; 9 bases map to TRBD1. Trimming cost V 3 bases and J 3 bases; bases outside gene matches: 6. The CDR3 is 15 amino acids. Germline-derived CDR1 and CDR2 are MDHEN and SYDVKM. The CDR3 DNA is TGTGCCAGCAGTTTGGGACAGGGTCTTAGCTACGAGCAGTACTTC. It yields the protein CASSLGQGLSYEQYF.

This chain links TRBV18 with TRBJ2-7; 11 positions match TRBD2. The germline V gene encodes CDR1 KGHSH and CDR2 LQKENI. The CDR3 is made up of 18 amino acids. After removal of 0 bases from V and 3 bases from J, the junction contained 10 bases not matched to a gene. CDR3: CASSPPPNSGRAHYEQYF. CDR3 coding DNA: TGTGCCAGCTCACCACCTCCCAATAGCGGGAGGGCCCACTACGAGCAGTACTTC.

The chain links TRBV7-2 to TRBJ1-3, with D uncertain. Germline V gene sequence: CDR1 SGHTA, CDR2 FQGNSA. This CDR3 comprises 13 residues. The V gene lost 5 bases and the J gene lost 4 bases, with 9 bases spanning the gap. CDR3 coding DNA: TGTGCCAGCAGCCTTCAGGAAGGAAACACCATATATTTT. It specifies CASSLQEGNTIYF.

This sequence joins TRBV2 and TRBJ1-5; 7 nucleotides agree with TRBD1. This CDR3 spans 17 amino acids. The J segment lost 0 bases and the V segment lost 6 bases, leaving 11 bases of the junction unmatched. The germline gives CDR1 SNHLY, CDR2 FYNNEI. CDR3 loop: CASRHYGTEDSNQPQHF. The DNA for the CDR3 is TGTGCCAGCAGGCATTACGGGACAGAAGATAGCAATCAGCCCCAGCATTTT.